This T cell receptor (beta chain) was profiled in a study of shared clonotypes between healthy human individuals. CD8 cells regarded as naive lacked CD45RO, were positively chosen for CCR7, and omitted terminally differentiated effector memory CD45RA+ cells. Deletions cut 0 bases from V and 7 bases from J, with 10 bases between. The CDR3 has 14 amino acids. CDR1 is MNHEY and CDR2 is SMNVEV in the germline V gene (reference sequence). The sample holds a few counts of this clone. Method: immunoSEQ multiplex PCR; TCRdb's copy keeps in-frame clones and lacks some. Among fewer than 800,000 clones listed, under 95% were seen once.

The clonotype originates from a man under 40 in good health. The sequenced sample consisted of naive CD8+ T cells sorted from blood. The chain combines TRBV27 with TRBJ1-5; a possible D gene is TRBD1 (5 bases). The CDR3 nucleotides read TGTGCCAGCAGTTTATCCGCAGGGCGCCAGCCCCAGCATTTT. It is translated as CASSLSAGRQPQHF.